A single T cell receptor beta chain is shown here with its context. Its cognate antigen is unknown. The record originates from a study of shared clonotypes between healthy human individuals. Study conclusions and caveats: Few donors limited the genetic and exposure-history diversity represented.

The CDR3 totals 14 residues. Germline V gives CDR1 SQVTM, CDR2 ANQGSEA. Between the trimmed V and J ends, which lost 6 bases and 6 bases, there was a span of 20 bases. Data came from immunoSEQ multiplex PCR; TCRdb stores just in-frame clones and leaves some out. The sample contains roughly 1.4 million clones, around 98.5% of which appear only once. The TCR originated in a man aged 25 to 40 in good health. The V and J genes are TRBV29-1 and TRBJ1-1, with D hard to call. The specimen was naive CD4+ T cells sorted from blood. Subset meaning: CD45RA+ positively selected. The CDR3 loop reads CSVAAGPIHPEAFF. As DNA, the CDR3 is TGCAGCGTCGCGGCCGGGCCAATCCACCCTGAAGCTTTCTTT.